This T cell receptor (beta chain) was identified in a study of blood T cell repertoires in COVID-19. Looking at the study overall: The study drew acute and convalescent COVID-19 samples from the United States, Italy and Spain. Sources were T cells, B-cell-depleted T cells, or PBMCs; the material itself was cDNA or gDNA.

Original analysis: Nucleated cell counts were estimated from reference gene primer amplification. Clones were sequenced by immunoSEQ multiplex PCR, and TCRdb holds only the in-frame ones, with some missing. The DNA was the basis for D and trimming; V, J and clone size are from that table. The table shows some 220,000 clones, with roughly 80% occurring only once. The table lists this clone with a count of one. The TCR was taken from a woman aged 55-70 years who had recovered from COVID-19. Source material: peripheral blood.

The CDR3 DNA sequence: TGTGCCAGCAGTTTACAGGCTAGCGGGGGGGCATATGAGCAGTTCTTC. It is translated as CASSLQASGGAYEQFF. The chain has TRBV27 and TRBJ2-1; 12 nucleotides align to TRBD2. The CDR3 length is 16 residues. J gave up 8 bases and V 2 bases, and 7 bases lay outside the gene matches. Germline CDR1 is MNHEY and CDR2 is SMNVEV (reference sequence).